The rows below give T cell receptor beta chains drawn from one sample of a study of shared clonotypes between healthy human individuals. Repertoires were generated with immunoSEQ multiplex PCR, while TCRdb's copy carries only in-frame clones and drops some. There are roughly 490,000 clones in the sample; less than 80% occur only once, and 10% to 15% lies in the top ten. The specimen sequenced was PBMCs. The source of these receptors is a woman in her forties in good health. Some clones in this sample may be carry-over from other donors' samples. Both conserved end residues are part of each CDR3. Fields, in order: V gene, D gene, J gene, clone size, CDR3 protein, CDR3 DNA. D genes are given only for firm matches. Size values are once, few and many counts, or a class for expanded clones, and some rows have none.

>TRBV6-4|NA|TRBJ2-1|once
CASSDHYGGAGNEQFF
TGTGCCAGCAGTGACCATTATGGGGGGGCCGGCAATGAGCAGTTCTTC
>TRBV7-8|NA|TRBJ2-1|NA
CASSLDWGSSYNEQFF
TGTGCCAGCAGCTTAGATTGGGGGAGCTCCTACAATGAGCAGTTCTTC
>TRBV7-8|TRBD2|TRBJ2-7|once
CASSQGRLAGGYEQYF
TGTGCCAGCAGTCAGGGAAGACTAGCGGGAGGCTACGAGCAGTACTTC
>TRBV2|NA|TRBJ2-6|once
CASSVLGSGANVLTF
TGTGCCAGCAGTGTTTTGGGGTCTGGGGCCAACGTCCTGACTTTC
>TRBV27|TRBD2|TRBJ2-1|NA
CASSNVGTSGSSEQFF
TGTGCCAGCAGTAACGTCGGGACTAGCGGGAGTAGCGAGCAGTTCTTC
>TRBV21-1|NA|TRBJ1-5|NA
CASSKSRDRGLSQHF
TGTGCCAGCAGCAAATCAAGGGACAGGGGTCTGTCCCAGCATTTT
>TRBV28|TRBD2|TRBJ2-7|NA
CASTRTSGRREQYF
TGTGCCAGCACCCGGACTAGCGGGAGACGCGAGCAGTACTTC
>TRBV19|NA|TRBJ1-5|NA
CASSKHRQDDYQPQHF
TGTGCCAGTAGTAAACACCGACAGGACGACTATCAGCCCCAGCATTTT
>TRBV19|TRBD2|TRBJ2-5|NA
CASSIGLAGETQYF
TGTGCCAGTAGTATCGGGCTAGCGGGAGAGACCCAGTACTTC
>TRBV29-1|NA|TRBJ2-7|NA
CSAEGAFAYEQYF
TGCAGCGCCGAAGGGGCGTTTGCCTACGAGCAGTACTTC
>TRBV5-1|NA|TRBJ1-1|NA
CASSLAGGMNTEAFF
TGCGCCAGCAGCTTGGCGGGTGGGATGAACACTGAAGCTTTCTTT
>TRBV28|NA|TRBJ1-6|NA
CASSLGNSPLHF
TGTGCCAGCAGTTTGGGGAATTCACCCCTCCACTTT
>TRBV11-2|NA|TRBJ1-3|once
CASSLFASGNTIYF
TGTGCCAGCAGCTTATTCGCCTCTGGAAACACCATATATTTT
>TRBV10-3|NA|TRBJ1-1|once
CAISRQAPNTEAFF
TGTGCCATCAGCAGACAAGCCCCGAACACTGAAGCTTTCTTT
>TRBV7-2|NA|TRBJ1-5|few
CASSSGPGQPQHF
TGTGCCAGCAGCTCGGGCCCGGGCCAGCCCCAGCATTTT
>TRBV19|TRBD2|TRBJ2-1|NA
CASSISSGVYNEQFF
TGTGCCAGTAGTATTAGTAGCGGGGTCTACAATGAGCAGTTCTTC
>TRBV5-1|NA|TRBJ1-1|NA
CASSLRGQTEAFF
TGCGCCAGCAGCCTCCGGGGGCAAACTGAAGCTTTCTTT
>TRBV18|NA|TRBJ1-4|NA
CASSPDHGHLNEKLFF
TGTGCCAGCTCACCAGACCACGGACATTTAAATGAAAAACTGTTTTTT
>TRBV19|NA|TRBJ2-3|NA
CASGESNTDTQYF
TGTGCCAGTGGTGAAAGCAACACAGATACGCAGTATTTT
>TRBV7-8|NA|TRBJ2-1|once
CASSLGAAGNNEQFF
TGTGCCAGCAGCTTAGGAGCGGCGGGAAACAATGAGCAGTTCTTC
>TRBV6-1|NA|TRBJ2-7|NA
CASSENRGGSARGEQYF
TGTGCCAGCAGTGAAAATAGGGGGGGGAGCGCCCGGGGGGAGCAGTACTTC
>TRBV9|TRBD2|TRBJ2-5|NA
CASSRLAGGRETQYF
TGTGCCAGCAGTCGACTAGCGGGAGGGAGAGAGACCCAGTACTTC
>TRBV5-4|NA|TRBJ1-2|NA
CASSLDLAESYGYTF
TGTGCCAGCAGCCTGGACTTGGCAGAGTCTTATGGCTACACCTTC
>TRBV11-2|TRBD1|TRBJ1-3|NA
CASSLADRDGNTIYF
TGTGCCAGCAGCTTAGCGGACAGGGATGGAAACACCATATATTTT
>TRBV15|NA|TRBJ2-5|NA
CATSRVPRGGETQYF
TGTGCCACCAGCAGAGTTCCCAGGGGGGGAGAGACCCAGTACTTC
>TRBV6-1|TRBD2|TRBJ2-1|NA
CASSGTSGRKTFHYNEQFF
TGTGCCAGCAGTGGGACTAGCGGGAGGAAAACCTTTCACTACAATGAGCAGTTCTTC
>TRBV6-5|TRBD1|TRBJ1-2|NA
CASALTGTNYGYTF
TGTGCCAGCGCCCTGACAGGGACAAACTATGGCTACACCTTC
>TRBV5-4|NA|TRBJ2-4|NA
CASSLDGGTGNIQYF
TGTGCCAGCAGCTTGGACGGCGGAACAGGGAACATTCAGTACTTC
>TRBV19|TRBD2|TRBJ2-7|many
CASSIAGLAGAREQYF
TGTGCCAGTAGTATAGCGGGACTAGCGGGAGCTCGCGAGCAGTACTTC
>TRBV5-6|TRBD1|TRBJ1-1|many
CASSPLGQTNTEAFF
TGTGCCAGCAGCCCCTTGGGACAGACGAACACTGAAGCTTTCTTT
>TRBV28|TRBD2|TRBJ2-7|NA
CASSPSGRVDEQYF
TGTGCCAGCAGTCCTAGCGGGCGGGTTGACGAGCAGTACTTC
>TRBV29-1|TRBD2|TRBJ2-1|NA
CSAGTSGRLNEQFF
TGCAGCGCTGGGACTAGCGGGAGGCTAAATGAGCAGTTCTTC
>TRBV7-9|NA|TRBJ2-1|NA
CASSLAGSVFF
TGTGCCAGCAGCTTAGCCGGTAGCGTGTTCTTC
>TRBV30|NA|TRBJ1-1|few
CAWSLNRDTEAFF
TGTGCCTGGAGCCTTAACAGGGACACTGAAGCTTTCTTT
>TRBV4-1|NA|TRBJ2-7|once
CASSQAFASLGHYEQYF
TGCGCCAGCAGCCAAGCGTTCGCTAGCCTTGGGCACTACGAGCAGTACTTC
>TRBV7-2|TRBD2|TRBJ2-1|NA
CASSLKVAGNNEQFF
TGTGCCAGCAGCTTAAAGGTAGCGGGAAACAATGAGCAGTTCTTC
>TRBV5-7|TRBD1|TRBJ2-7|NA
CASSPGQGVYEQYF
TGTGCCAGCAGCCCCGGACAGGGGGTTTACGAGCAGTACTTC
>TRBV19|TRBD2|TRBJ2-1|NA
CASSPIAGALNGEFF
TGTGCCAGTAGCCCCATAGCGGGAGCCCTGAACGGGGAGTTCTTC
>TRBV14|NA|TRBJ1-1|NA
CASSQARRTEAFF
TGTGCCAGCAGCCAAGCCAGGCGCACTGAAGCTTTCTTT
>TRBV5-6|TRBD2|TRBJ2-3|NA
CASSLEAGEDTQYF
TGTGCCAGCAGCTTGGAGGCGGGAGAAGATACGCAGTATTTT
>TRBV5-1|NA|TRBJ2-3|NA
CASRPGRGSTDTQYF
TGCGCCAGCAGGCCAGGGCGCGGGAGCACAGATACGCAGTATTTT
>TRBV11-2|NA|TRBJ1-4|NA
CASSLDSFHGEKLFF
TGTGCCAGCAGCTTAGATTCCTTCCACGGGGAAAAACTGTTTTTT
>TRBV28|NA|TRBJ2-5|many
CASSLVGGDETQYF
TGTGCCAGCAGTTTAGTAGGGGGGGATGAGACCCAGTACTTC
>TRBV2|TRBD2|TRBJ2-5|NA
CASSAREGETQYF
TGTGCCAGCAGTGCCCGGGAGGGGGAGACCCAGTACTTC
>TRBV7-9|NA|TRBJ2-1|few
CASSLDLSDEQFF
TGTGCCAGCAGCTTGGATCTGTCGGATGAGCAGTTCTTC
>TRBV2|TRBD1|TRBJ2-7|NA
CATGTERYEQYF
TGTGCCACCGGGACAGAACGTTACGAGCAGTACTTC
>TRBV2|TRBD1|TRBJ2-4|NA
CASSGQYGQGRGIQYF
TGTGCCAGCAGTGGTCAGTATGGACAGGGTCGTGGCATTCAGTACTTC
>TRBV7-2|NA|TRBJ2-1|NA
CASSLVSGRRDSYNEQFF
TGTGCCAGCAGCTTAGTTTCTGGGCGGAGGGACTCCTACAATGAGCAGTTCTTC